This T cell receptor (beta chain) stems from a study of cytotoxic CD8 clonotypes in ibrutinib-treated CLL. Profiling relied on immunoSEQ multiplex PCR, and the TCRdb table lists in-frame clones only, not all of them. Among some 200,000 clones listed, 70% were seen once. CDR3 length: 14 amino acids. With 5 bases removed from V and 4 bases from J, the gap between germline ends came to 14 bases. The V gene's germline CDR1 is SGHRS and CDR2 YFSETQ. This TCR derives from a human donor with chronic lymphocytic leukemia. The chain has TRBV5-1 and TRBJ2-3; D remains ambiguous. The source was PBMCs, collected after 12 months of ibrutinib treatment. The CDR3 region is CASRVQTGPDTQYF. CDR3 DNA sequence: TGCGCCAGCAGGGTCCAGACGGGCCCAGATACGCAGTATTTT.